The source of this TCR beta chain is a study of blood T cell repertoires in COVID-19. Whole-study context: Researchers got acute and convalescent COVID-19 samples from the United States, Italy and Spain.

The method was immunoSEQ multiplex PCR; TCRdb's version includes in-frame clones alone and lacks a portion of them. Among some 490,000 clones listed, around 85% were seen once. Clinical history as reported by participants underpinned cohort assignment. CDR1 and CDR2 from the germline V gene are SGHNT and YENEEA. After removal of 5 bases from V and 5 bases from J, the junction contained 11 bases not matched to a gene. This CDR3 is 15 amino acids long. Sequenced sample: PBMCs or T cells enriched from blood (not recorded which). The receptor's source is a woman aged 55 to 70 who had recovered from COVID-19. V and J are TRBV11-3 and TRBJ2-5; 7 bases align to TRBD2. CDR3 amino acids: CASSLAGVVEETQYF. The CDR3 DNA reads TGTGCCAGCAGCCTCGCGGGGGTGGTGGAGGAGACCCAGTACTTC.